This passage covers 29 T cell receptor beta chains from one sample sequenced in a study of Graves' ophthalmopathy and Graves' hyperthyroidism. The authors amplified TCR beta CDR3 regions from RNA transcripts. The workflow started with a first-round RT-PCR run with HTBI primers and then moved on to a second-round multiplex PCR. TCRdb processed the multiplex PCR reads anew with MiXCR; each CDR3 protein has one entry. This table has roughly 160,000 distinct CDR3 sequences, 35% to 50% appearing once. Sequenced sample: peripheral blood. The receptors come from a man younger than 45 with Graves' ophthalmopathy.

Here the CDR3 DNA reads TGTGCCAGTGGTGGGATTTATAGCAATCAGCCCCAGCATTTT. Translation: CASGGIYSNQPQHF. The V gene is TRBV6-1, the J gene TRBJ1-5, with no clear D. Looked up from germline, CDR1 is MNHNS and CDR2 is SASEGT. Trimming left V 9 bases short and J 0 bases short, with 12 bases between. The CDR3 extends over 14 amino acids.

The table lists this clonotype with many counts. The chain employs TRBV10-3 and TRBJ1-1; D gene unclear. The CDR3 has 14 residues. Looked up from germline, CDR1 is ENHRY and CDR2 is SYGVKD. Deletions cut 4 bases from V and 4 bases from J, with 13 bases between. The CDR3 bases are TGTGCCATCAGTGTTCAGTTGTTGGGCACTGAAGCTTTCTTT. This encodes CAISVQLLGTEAFF.

Many counts were recorded for this clonotype. This chain uses TRBV28 with TRBJ2-2; 7 bases are shared with TRBD1. CDR1 and CDR2 from the germline V gene are MDHEN and SYDVKM. Trimming took 5 bases from V and 1 from J; bases not matched to a gene: 1. This CDR3 comprises 14 residues. The CDR3 DNA is TGTGCCAGCAGTCGGGACAGGAACACCGGGGAGCTGTTTTTT. Its translation is CASSRDRNTGELFF. Looking up the rest from reference TRBV28 and TRBJ2-2 gives the full variable domain: DVKVTQSSRYLVKRTGEKVFLECVQDMDHENMFWYRQDPGLGLRLIYFSYDVKMKEKGDIPEGYSVSREKKERFSLILESASTNQTSMYLCASSRDRNTGELFFGEGSRLTVL.

At least ten counts were recorded for this clonotype. The V call is TRBV6-5, the J call TRBJ2-3, with D perhaps TRBD1 (6 bases). The CDR3 is 13 amino acids. In germline, CDR1 is MNHEY, CDR2 SVGAGI. V dropped 6 bases and J dropped 1 base, with 8 bases sitting between them. The CDR3 nucleotides read TGTGCCAGCAGCCGGACAGGCACAGATACGCAGTATTTT. Its protein product is CASSRTGTDTQYF.

The chain has TRBV6-1 and TRBJ2-7; a possible D gene is TRBD1 (6 bases). Germline CDR1 reads MNHNS; CDR2 reads SASEGT. The CDR3 covers 14 residues. Trimming took 7 bases from V and 2 from J, leaving 15 bases between them. CDR3 residues: CASTKGRGPYEQYF. The DNA of the CDR3 is TGTGCCAGCACCAAGGGCAGGGGCCCCTACGAGCAGTACTTC.

Many counts were recorded for this clonotype. This chain joins TRBV11-2 and TRBJ1-5; the D gene is possibly TRBD1 (6 bases). Germline assignment: CDR1 SGHAT and CDR2 FQNNGV. This CDR3 has 14 residues. V shed 6 bases and J shed 6 bases, with 15 bases lying between them. CDR3 sequence: CASSKQGSSQPQHF. In DNA form, the CDR3 reads TGTGCCAGCAGTAAACAGGGCTCGAGTCAGCCCCAGCATTTT.

The table lists this clonotype with many counts. CDR3 DNA sequence: TGTGCCAGCAGTTACCGGACAGCAACTAATGAAAAACTGTTTTTT. Protein product: CASSYRTATNEKLFF. This chain uses TRBV6-2 or TRBV6-3 with TRBJ1-4; weak D call: TRBD1 (6 bases). Germline V gene lookup returns CDR1 MNHEY and CDR2 SVGEGT. This CDR3 has 15 amino acids. V lost 2 bases, J lost 0 bases, and 7 bases lay in between.

There are many counts of this clonotype. The chain joins TRBV12-3 or TRBV12-4 to TRBJ1-3, with D tentatively TRBD1 (6 bases). The V end was cut by 1 base, the J end by 4 bases, with 11 bases between. This CDR3 spans 15 amino acids. The DNA for the CDR3 is TGTGCCAGCAGTTTAGGAGGGGGAGGGGGAAACACCATATATTTT. Translating it yields CASSLGGGGGNTIYF.

The gene calls are TRBV29-1 and TRBJ1-1; maybe TRBD1 (6 bases). Germline V CDR1 and CDR2: SQVTM, ANQGSEA. The CDR3 sequence is 14 residues long. V was clipped by 4 bases and J by 0 bases, with 12 bases between them. CDR3 sequence reads: CSVALTGLNTEAFF. CDR3 nucleotides: TGCAGCGTTGCTCTTACAGGGTTGAACACTGAAGCTTTCTTT.

In its sample, this clonotype was seen many times. The rearrangement joins TRBV6-6 to TRBJ1-1; TRBD1 is a possible D gene (5 bases). The V and J ends lost 11 bases and 0 bases respectively, with 10 bases between them. The CDR3 length is 12 residues. Germline CDR1 is MNHNY and CDR2 is SVGAGI (reference sequence). Here the CDR3 DNA reads TGTGCCCTCTGGGGGATGAACACTGAAGCTTTCTTT. This sequence encodes CALWGMNTEAFF.

This clonotype was found many times. This chain uses TRBV29-1 with TRBJ2-7; the D gene could be TRBD1 or TRBD2 (5 bases each). The CDR3 length is 13 residues. Trimming left V 2 bases short and J 2 bases short, with 10 bases between. CDR1 and CDR2 (germline): SQVTM, ANQGSEA. The CDR3 coding sequence is TGCAGCGTTGAACGAGGGGAGCCCTACGAGCAGTACTTC. Encoded protein: CSVERGEPYEQYF.

The V gene is TRBV24-1, the J gene TRBJ2-7; possible D gene TRBD1, 5 bases. Germline CDR1 KGHDR, CDR2 SFDVKD. V was trimmed by 3 bases and J by 0 bases, leaving 8 bases between them. The CDR3 extends over 14 amino acids. The chain's CDR3 is CATSDTGYSYEQYF. The CDR3 nucleotides read TGTGCCACCAGTGATACAGGCTACTCCTACGAGCAGTACTTC.

Many counts were recorded for this clonotype. This rearrangement joins TRBV7-2 to TRBJ1-2, with D possibly being TRBD1 (6 bases). Germline V gene lookup returns CDR1 SGHTA and CDR2 FQGNSA. Trimming removed 0 bases at V and 4 bases at J, with 18 bases between. The CDR3 has 17 residues. In nucleotides, the CDR3 is TGTGCCAGCAGCTTAGCGGCTTTGGGCGGACAGAGCTATGGCTACACCTTC. Translation gives CASSLAALGGQSYGYTF.

This clonotype appeared many times. V is TRBV6-5 and J is TRBJ2-7; possibly TRBD1 for D (6 bases). The V and J ends lost 6 bases and 1 base respectively, with 13 bases between them. Per germline, CDR1 MNHEY and CDR2 SVGAGI. This CDR3 is 14 amino acids long. CDR3 region: CASRFRGLSYEQYF. CDR3 sequence (DNA): TGTGCCAGCAGGTTCAGGGGCTTGTCCTACGAGCAGTACTTC.

This clonotype was observed once. The V gene is TRBV2, the J gene TRBJ2-2; TRBD1 aligns across 8 bases. J gave up 4 bases and V 4 bases, and 2 bases lay outside the gene matches. CDR3 length: 14 amino acids. Germline V gene lookup returns CDR1 SNHLY and CDR2 FYNNEI. The CDR3 is CASSVGTGTGELFF. The CDR3 region has the DNA TGTGCCAGCAGTGTAGGGACAGGCACCGGGGAGCTGTTTTTT.

The table lists this clonotype with many counts. The chain recombines TRBV20-1 with TRBJ2-7; D is possibly TRBD2 (6 bases). Per the germline V gene, CDR1 is DFQATT and CDR2 is SNEGSKA (reference sequence). V shed 0 bases and J shed 3 bases, with 6 bases lying between them. There are 12 residues in the CDR3. The CDR3 DNA reads as TGCAGTGCTAGAGAGCGGGACTACGAGCAGTACTTC. Translation gives CSARERDYEQYF.

About this clonotype: Germline and junction disagree at one end, which may indicate a read error. The rearrangement links TRBV6-2 or TRBV6-3 to TRBJ1-1; weak D call: TRBD1 (5 bases). The CDR3 loop spans 13 amino acids. The germline gives CDR1 MNHEY, CDR2 SVGEGT. This chain's CDR3 is CASSPSSVGEVFF. The CDR3 DNA sequence: TGTGCCAGCAGCCCATCGTCCGTGGGGGAAGTTTTCTTT.

Ten or more counts support this clonotype. The chain is built from TRBV6-5 and TRBJ1-5; D call uncertain. Trimming shortened V by 7 bases and J by 6 bases, and 19 bases separated the two germline ends. This CDR3 is 15 amino acids long. Germline V gene data show CDR1 as MNHEY and CDR2 as SVGAGI. DNA for the CDR3: TGTGCCAGCAACCTGATTAACAGTCTCCTTCAGCCCCAGCATTTT. Encoded protein: CASNLINSLLQPQHF.

This clonotype has only a few counts. The rearrangement links TRBV6-2 or TRBV6-3 to TRBJ2-7, with D tentatively TRBD1 or TRBD2 (5 bases each). CDR3 length: 14 residues. Germline-derived CDR1 and CDR2 are MNHEY and SVGEGT. The V end was cut by 5 bases, the J end by 2 bases, with 13 bases between. CDR3: CASSKRTPPYEQYF. CDR3 sequence (DNA): TGTGCCAGCAGTAAGCGGACACCACCCTACGAGCAGTACTTC.

This clonotype was seen many times. The chain couples TRBV28 to TRBJ1-1; a weak D match, TRBD1 (5 bases). CDR1 is MDHEN and CDR2 is SYDVKM in the germline V gene. This CDR3 region has 16 residues. Trimming shortened V by 7 bases and J by 7 bases, and 25 bases separated the two germline ends. CDR3 sequence: CASTLVGLGSPVEAFF. The CDR3 DNA sequence: TGTGCCAGCACCCTAGTGGGGCTCGGCAGCCCCGTTGAAGCTTTCTTT.

The CDR3 protein is CATMGALNYGYTF. The DNA for the CDR3 is TGTGCCACCATGGGAGCACTTAACTATGGCTACACCTTC. V gene TRBV6-1 combines with J gene TRBJ1-2, with unresolved D. Per the germline V gene, CDR1 is MNHNS and CDR2 is SASEGT. Deletions cut 10 bases from V and 1 base from J, with 13 bases between. The CDR3 is 13 amino acids.

This rearrangement joins TRBV6-1 to TRBJ2-7, with no clear D. V lost 5 bases and J 0 bases, leaving 8 bases between the germline ends. Looked up from germline, CDR1 is MNHNS and CDR2 is SASEGT. The CDR3 consists of 13 residues. DNA of the CDR3: TGTGCCAGCAGTACAGTTAACTCCTACGAGCAGTACTTC. This sequence encodes CASSTVNSYEQYF.

To note about this clonotype: Sequence at one end of the junction differs from germline and may be a read error. The rearrangement links TRBV12-3 or TRBV12-4 to TRBJ1-2; no firm D call. This CDR3 is 13 amino acids long. CDR3 region: CASSLQANYDYTF. CDR3 DNA sequence: TGTGCCAGCAGTTTACAGGCTAACTATGACTACACCTTC.

V gene TRBV6-1 combines with J gene TRBJ2-7; 8 bases map to TRBD2. The trim removed 5 bases at V and 7 bases at J, leaving 16 bases unmatched. There are 16 residues in the CDR3. The germline V gene has CDR1 MNHNS and CDR2 SASEGT. CDR3 loop: CASSPIPYGRAREQYF. CDR3 bases: TGTGCCAGCAGTCCTATTCCTTACGGGAGGGCACGAGAGCAGTACTTC.

This clonotype appeared many times. The V gene is TRBV7-2, the J gene TRBJ2-5; maybe TRBD1 (5 bases). V lost 8 bases and J lost 3, with 13 bases in between. Germline CDR1 SGHTA, CDR2 FQGNSA. There are 13 residues in the CDR3. Here the CDR3 reads CASRHTREETQYF. CDR3 DNA: TGTGCCAGCCGCCACACCAGGGAAGAGACCCAGTACTTC.

This clonotype occurred many times. V is TRBV6-2 or TRBV6-3 and J is TRBJ1-1; D uncertain. V lost 4 bases to trimming and J lost 4 bases, with 10 bases between them. This CDR3 comprises 13 residues. The germline CDR1 and CDR2 sequences are MNHEY and SVGEGT. CDR3 nucleotides: TGTGCCAGCAGTTCAACTATGAGCACTGAAGCTTTCTTT. It yields the protein CASSSTMSTEAFF.

This clonotype was counted at least ten times. A read error may explain this, as a much larger clone is one base away. The chain links TRBV6-2 or TRBV6-3 to TRBJ2-7; D may be TRBD1 (5 bases). V dropped 6 bases and J dropped 2 bases, with 20 bases sitting between them. The CDR3 has 16 amino acids. Germline V gene sequence: CDR1 MNHEY, CDR2 SVGEGT. CDR3 nucleotides: TGTGCCAGCAGGACAGAGGATTCCCCTTTAGCCTACGAGCAGTACTTC. Its translation: CASRTEDSPLAYEQYF.

This clonotype was seen ten or more times. The V call is TRBV11-2, the J call TRBJ2-2; D assignment may be TRBD1 or TRBD2 (5 bases each). The CDR3 sequence is 17 residues long. Germline loops: CDR1 SGHAT, CDR2 FQNNGV. V lost 5 bases, J lost 6 bases, and 22 bases lay in between. The CDR3 protein is CASSPDPGTRIAGELFF. The DNA of the CDR3 is TGTGCCAGCAGCCCCGACCCGGGGACCCGAATCGCCGGGGAGCTGTTTTTT.

The rearrangement links TRBV6-2 or TRBV6-3 to TRBJ2-7; D may be TRBD2 (7 bases). Trimming cost V 4 bases and J 2 bases, with 24 bases left between them. Germline V gene data show CDR1 as MNHEY and CDR2 as SVGEGT. The CDR3 length is 18 residues. The CDR3 coding sequence is TGTGCCAGCAGTTCCCCCACGGGGGCTAGCGGACAAGCCTACGAGCAGTACTTC. Translating it yields CASSSPTGASGQAYEQYF.